The T cell receptor (beta chain) described here comes from a study of T cell changes during pregnancy in multiple sclerosis. The J segment lost 2 bases and the V segment lost 5 bases, leaving 13 bases of the junction unmatched. Germline CDR1 reads SGHTA; CDR2 reads FQGTGA. The CDR3 is 18 residues long. Profiled with immunoSEQ multiplex PCR; TCRdb holds only in-frame clones, not every one. Here the sample spans around 63,000 clones, 91% being singletons. The TCR comes from a female donor in good health, enrolled as a control in a pregnancy study. The sample here was peripheral blood, taken after pregnancy. The chain joins TRBV7-3 to TRBJ1-3, with 9 bases that match TRBD1. CDR3 sequence reads: CASSPIPPRTGAGNTIYF. The CDR3 DNA sequence: TGTGCCAGCAGCCCAATTCCGCCCAGGACAGGGGCTGGAAACACCATATATTTT.